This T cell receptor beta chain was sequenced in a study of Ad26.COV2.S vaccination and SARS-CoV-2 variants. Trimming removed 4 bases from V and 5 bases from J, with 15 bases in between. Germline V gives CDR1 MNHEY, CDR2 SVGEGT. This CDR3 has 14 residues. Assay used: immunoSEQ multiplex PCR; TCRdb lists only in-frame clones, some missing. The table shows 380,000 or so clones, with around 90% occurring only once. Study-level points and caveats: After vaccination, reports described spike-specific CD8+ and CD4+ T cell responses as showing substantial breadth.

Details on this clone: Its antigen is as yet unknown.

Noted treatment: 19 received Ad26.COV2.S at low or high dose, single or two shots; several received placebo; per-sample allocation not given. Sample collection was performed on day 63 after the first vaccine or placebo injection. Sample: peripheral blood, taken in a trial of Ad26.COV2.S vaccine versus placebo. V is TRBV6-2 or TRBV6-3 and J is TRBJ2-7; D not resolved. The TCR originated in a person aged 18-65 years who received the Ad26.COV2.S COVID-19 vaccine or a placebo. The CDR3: CASSLYGSGNEQYF. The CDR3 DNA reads TGTGCCAGCAGTTTATACGGCTCCGGCAACGAGCAGTACTTC.